The rows below give T cell receptor beta chains drawn from one sample of a study of T cell responses to AZD1222 COVID-19 vaccine. Generated by immunoSEQ multiplex PCR, the TCRdb table keeps only in-frame clones and is missing some. The table lists 150,000 to 200,000 clones, under 95% of them singletons. Sequences were derived from peripheral blood, sampled 28 days after the second AZD1222 dose. All receptors come from an adult who received the AZD1222 COVID-19 vaccine. Each CDR3 is given with its conserved first and last residue. The D gene is left open where the match is weak. Clone size, where shown, is once, few, many, or a class for clones that have expanded.

J	V	D	size	DNA	CDR3
TRBJ1-1	TRBV25-1	TRBD1	-	TGTGCCAGCAGACAGGGGATTTGGACTGAAGCTTTCTTT	CASRQGIWTEAFF
TRBJ2-7	TRBV7-9	-	-	TGTGCCAGCAGCTTACCTAGCAGGACCTACGAGCAGTACTTC	CASSLPSRTYEQYF
TRBJ1-5	TRBV2	TRBD1	-	TGTGCCAGCGCGGGACAGATAGGTGTTCAGCCCCAGCATTTT	CASAGQIGVQPQHF
TRBJ2-1	TRBV18	TRBD2	-	TGTGCCAGCTCACCGATTTCCACTAGCGGGAGGCGCCTCCGTGATGAGCAGTTCTTC	CASSPISTSGRRLRDEQFF
TRBJ1-3	TRBV20-1	-	-	TGCAGTGCTAGTAAGTCCTCCTCTGGAAACACCATATATTTT	CSASKSSSGNTIYF
TRBJ1-2	TRBV5-5	-	-	TGTGCCAGCAGCTTTGGGATCAACTATGGCTACACCTTC	CASSFGINYGYTF
TRBJ2-3	TRBV2	TRBD2	-	TGTGCCAGCGGCCGACTAGCGGGAGATCCTAACACCCGGACGCCAGATACGCAGTATTTT	CASGRLAGDPNTRTPDTQYF
TRBJ2-1	TRBV5-1	TRBD1	-	TGCGCCAGCAGCTTTATGGGACAGGGATACAATGAGCAGTTCTTC	CASSFMGQGYNEQFF
TRBJ1-2	TRBV7-2	-	-	TGTGCCAGCAGCTTAGGCCCAGGGGACGGCTACACCTTC	CASSLGPGDGYTF
TRBJ2-7	TRBV5-5	TRBD2	-	TGTGCCAGCAGCTTAGTACTAGCGGGAGTGGGCTACGAGCAGTACTTC	CASSLVLAGVGYEQYF
TRBJ1-1	TRBV30	-	-	TGTGCCTGGAGTGGAGCTGAAGCTTTCTTT	CAWSGAEAFF
TRBJ2-7	TRBV9	-	-	TGTGCCAGCAGCGTCAGAACAGGGTGGGACGAGCAGTACTTC	CASSVRTGWDEQYF
TRBJ2-7	TRBV11-2	TRBD2	-	TGTGCCAGCAGCTCGAACTGGGGGACTAGCGGGGCCTCCTACGAGCAGTACTTC	CASSSNWGTSGASYEQYF
TRBJ2-1	TRBV30	-	-	TGTGCCTGGAGTCGGACTTTCCCCAGCTCCTACAATGAGCAGTTCTTC	CAWSRTFPSSYNEQFF
TRBJ2-7	TRBV3-1/TRBV3-2	-	-	TGTGCCAGCAGCCTGTTCGACTACGAGCAGTACTTC	CASSLFDYEQYF
TRBJ2-1	TRBV28	TRBD2	-	TGTGCCAGCAGTCTCCAACTAGCGGGATCTTATGAGCAGTTCTTC	CASSLQLAGSYEQFF
TRBJ1-3	TRBV6-5	TRBD1	-	TGTGCCAGCAGTACGGGACAGTTCTCTGGAAACACCATATATTTT	CASSTGQFSGNTIYF
TRBJ1-6	TRBV28	-	-	TGTGCCAGCAGTCCTTCTGGCTCCTATAATTCACCCCTCCACTTT	CASSPSGSYNSPLHF
TRBJ1-1	TRBV2	TRBD1	-	TGTGCCAGCAGCCTTAAAGGGACAGAGAACACTGAAGCTTTCTTT	CASSLKGTENTEAFF
TRBJ1-5	TRBV5-1	TRBD1	-	TGCGCCAGCAGCCCAGTGACAGGGAGCAATCAGCCCCAGCATTTT	CASSPVTGSNQPQHF
TRBJ1-5	TRBV19	-	-	TGTGCCAGTAGTTATCGCCCGTCGGACAACCTACGTGATCAGCCCCAGCATTTT	CASSYRPSDNLRDQPQHF
TRBJ2-3	TRBV28	-	-	TGTGCCAGCAGTTTGACCGGAGGAGATACGCAGTATTTT	CASSLTGGDTQYF
TRBJ1-1	TRBV19	-	-	TGTGCCAGTAGTCACCTGGGTAAGAACACTGAAGCTTTCTTT	CASSHLGKNTEAFF
TRBJ1-1	TRBV3-1/TRBV3-2	-	-	TGTGCCAGCAGCCACGATCCGGGACGGCGAGGCGCTGAAGCTTTCTTT	CASSHDPGRRGAEAFF
TRBJ1-2	TRBV11-2	-	-	TGTGCCAGCAGCTTAGAGAAGAAAGGAGGTCTATCGCAGAGCTATGGCTACACCTTC	CASSLEKKGGLSQSYGYTF
TRBJ1-5	TRBV24-1	-	-	TGTGCCACCAGTGATAAAGGGGGAAATCAGCCCCAGCATTTT	CATSDKGGNQPQHF
TRBJ1-1	TRBV7-8	-	-	TGTGCCAGCAGCTTAGCGGGGGGATTGAACACTGAAGCTTTCTTT	CASSLAGGLNTEAFF
TRBJ2-7	TRBV19	-	-	TGTGCCAGTAGTCCTGAGATATTAACCTACGAGCAGTACTTC	CASSPEILTYEQYF
TRBJ2-1	TRBV20-1	-	-	TGCAGCAAGGGGGGCAATGAGCAGTTCTTC	CSKGGNEQFF
TRBJ2-1	TRBV18	-	-	TGTGCCAGCTCCGGGGGGCGGGCCTCCTACAATGAGCAGTTCTTC	CASSGGRASYNEQFF
TRBJ1-1	TRBV5-4	-	once	TGTGCCAGCAGCTTGGCCGGGGGCATGAACACTGAAGCTTTCTTT	CASSLAGGMNTEAFF
TRBJ2-1	TRBV7-2	-	-	TGTGCCAGCAGCTTAGTTGCCGGGAGCTCCTACAATGAGCAGTTCTTC	CASSLVAGSSYNEQFF
TRBJ1-4	TRBV6-5	-	-	TGTGCCAGCAGGGGGGTGGGCACTAATGAAAAACTGTTTTTT	CASRGVGTNEKLFF
TRBJ2-1	TRBV5-1	TRBD2	-	TGCGCCAGCAGCGCCGGGACTAGCGGCAATGAGCAGTTCTTC	CASSAGTSGNEQFF
TRBJ2-7	TRBV11-2	-	-	TGTGCCAGCAGCGTCTCCTACGAGCAGTACTTC	CASSVSYEQYF
TRBJ1-2	TRBV29-1	-	-	TGCAGCGTTGTGGAGGGAGGGAGTGGCTACACCTTC	CSVVEGGSGYTF
TRBJ2-7	TRBV29-1	TRBD1	once	TGCAGCGTCGAGACAGGGGACTCCTACGAGCAGTACTTC	CSVETGDSYEQYF
TRBJ1-5	TRBV27	TRBD1	few	TGTGCCAGCAGTTTAATGGGAGGGACAGGGAGACGTCAGCCCCAGCATTTT	CASSLMGGTGRRQPQHF
TRBJ1-1	TRBV27	-	-	TGTGCCAGCAGAGCGACAGATCAGAACACTGAAGCTTTCTTT	CASRATDQNTEAFF
TRBJ1-2	TRBV4-2	-	-	TGTGCCAGCAGCCAAGATCAGGGGACGCCATTGCACACCTTC	CASSQDQGTPLHTF
TRBJ2-1	TRBV18	TRBD2	-	TGTGCCAGCTCACCAGGGCTGAGGCCCTCCGGGACTAGCGGAGAGCACAATGAGCAGTTCTTC	CASSPGLRPSGTSGEHNEQFF
TRBJ2-1	TRBV28	-	-	TGTGCCAGCAGTTCTCTGACAGGCCTCAGGGCTTCGGGGCAGTTCTTC	CASSSLTGLRASGQFF
TRBJ1-6	TRBV7-9	-	once	TGTGCCAGCAGCTCTAGCTCCTATAATTCACCCCTCCACTTT	CASSSSSYNSPLHF
TRBJ1-6	TRBV27	-	once	TGTGCCAGCAGCCTTGGGACAACCTCACCCCTCCACTTT	CASSLGTTSPLHF
TRBJ2-1	TRBV11-2	TRBD2	-	TGTGCCAGCAGCTTACGGGCGGGAGGGTTAATAAACGAGCAGTTCTTC	CASSLRAGGLINEQFF
TRBJ2-7	TRBV30	-	-	TGTGCCTGGAGGTCGTCCTACGAGCAGTACTTC	CAWRSSYEQYF
TRBJ2-7	TRBV21-1	-	few	TGTGCCAGCAGCATGGGCTGCTGCTCCTACGAGCAGTACTTC	CASSMGCCSYEQYF
TRBJ2-7	TRBV4-2	-	once	TGTGCCAGCAGCCAAGCCGCTAACGAGCAGTACTTC	CASSQAANEQYF
TRBJ2-1	TRBV28	TRBD2	-	TGTGCCAGCACCCCTCCCAGCGGGAGGGCTTGGAATGAGCAGTTCTTC	CASTPPSGRAWNEQFF
TRBJ1-1	TRBV18	-	-	TGTGCCAGCTCACCACAAGGTCTGGACAGGAACACTGAAGCTTTCTTT	CASSPQGLDRNTEAFF
TRBJ1-1	TRBV25-1	-	once	TGTGCCAGCAGGGACCGCATGAACACTGAAGCTTTCTTT	CASRDRMNTEAFF
TRBJ1-1	TRBV2	-	once	TGTGCCAGCAGTAGGAGAGACTGGAACACTGAAGCTTTCTTT	CASSRRDWNTEAFF
TRBJ2-5	TRBV3-1/TRBV3-2	-	-	TGTGCCAGCAGTCAACAATTGGGGCCCCAGGCCCAGTACTTC	CASSQQLGPQAQYF
TRBJ1-1	TRBV28	-	-	TGTGCCAGCAGTCCCTCGGGACGGTTGAACACTGAAGCTTTCTTT	CASSPSGRLNTEAFF
TRBJ2-7	TRBV20-1	TRBD1	-	TGCAGTGCTAGTGGCCCGGACAGGGCCTACGAGCAGTACTTC	CSASGPDRAYEQYF
TRBJ1-1	TRBV7-2	-	once	TGTGCCAGCAGCCCCTGGGGCGGCATGAACACTGAAGCTTTCTTT	CASSPWGGMNTEAFF
TRBJ2-7	TRBV10-1	-	-	TGCGCCAGCAGTGACCCCAGACATTACGAGCAGTACTTC	CASSDPRHYEQYF